This T cell receptor beta chain was recorded in a study of cytomegalovirus exposure and HLA in healthy donors. The PCR had 60 Vbeta and 13 Jbeta primers. Sequencing used immunoSEQ multiplex PCR; TCRdb keeps in-frame clones, though not all of them. Of about 110,000 clones in the sample, 81% are singletons; the top ten hold 2% to 2.5%. CDR3 length equals 14 residues. V was cut by 10 bases and J by 5 bases, with 20 bases left in between. Germline V gene sequence: CDR1 SNHLY, CDR2 FYNNEI. This TCR was sampled from a man under 40 in good health and CMV-seronegative. The sample comprised PBMCs. V and J are TRBV2 and TRBJ2-5, with D possibly TRBD1 on 6 matching bases. The CDR3 coding sequence is TGTGCCACTCGACCACAGGGACCCATCGAGACCCAGTACTTC. It yields the protein CATRPQGPIETQYF.